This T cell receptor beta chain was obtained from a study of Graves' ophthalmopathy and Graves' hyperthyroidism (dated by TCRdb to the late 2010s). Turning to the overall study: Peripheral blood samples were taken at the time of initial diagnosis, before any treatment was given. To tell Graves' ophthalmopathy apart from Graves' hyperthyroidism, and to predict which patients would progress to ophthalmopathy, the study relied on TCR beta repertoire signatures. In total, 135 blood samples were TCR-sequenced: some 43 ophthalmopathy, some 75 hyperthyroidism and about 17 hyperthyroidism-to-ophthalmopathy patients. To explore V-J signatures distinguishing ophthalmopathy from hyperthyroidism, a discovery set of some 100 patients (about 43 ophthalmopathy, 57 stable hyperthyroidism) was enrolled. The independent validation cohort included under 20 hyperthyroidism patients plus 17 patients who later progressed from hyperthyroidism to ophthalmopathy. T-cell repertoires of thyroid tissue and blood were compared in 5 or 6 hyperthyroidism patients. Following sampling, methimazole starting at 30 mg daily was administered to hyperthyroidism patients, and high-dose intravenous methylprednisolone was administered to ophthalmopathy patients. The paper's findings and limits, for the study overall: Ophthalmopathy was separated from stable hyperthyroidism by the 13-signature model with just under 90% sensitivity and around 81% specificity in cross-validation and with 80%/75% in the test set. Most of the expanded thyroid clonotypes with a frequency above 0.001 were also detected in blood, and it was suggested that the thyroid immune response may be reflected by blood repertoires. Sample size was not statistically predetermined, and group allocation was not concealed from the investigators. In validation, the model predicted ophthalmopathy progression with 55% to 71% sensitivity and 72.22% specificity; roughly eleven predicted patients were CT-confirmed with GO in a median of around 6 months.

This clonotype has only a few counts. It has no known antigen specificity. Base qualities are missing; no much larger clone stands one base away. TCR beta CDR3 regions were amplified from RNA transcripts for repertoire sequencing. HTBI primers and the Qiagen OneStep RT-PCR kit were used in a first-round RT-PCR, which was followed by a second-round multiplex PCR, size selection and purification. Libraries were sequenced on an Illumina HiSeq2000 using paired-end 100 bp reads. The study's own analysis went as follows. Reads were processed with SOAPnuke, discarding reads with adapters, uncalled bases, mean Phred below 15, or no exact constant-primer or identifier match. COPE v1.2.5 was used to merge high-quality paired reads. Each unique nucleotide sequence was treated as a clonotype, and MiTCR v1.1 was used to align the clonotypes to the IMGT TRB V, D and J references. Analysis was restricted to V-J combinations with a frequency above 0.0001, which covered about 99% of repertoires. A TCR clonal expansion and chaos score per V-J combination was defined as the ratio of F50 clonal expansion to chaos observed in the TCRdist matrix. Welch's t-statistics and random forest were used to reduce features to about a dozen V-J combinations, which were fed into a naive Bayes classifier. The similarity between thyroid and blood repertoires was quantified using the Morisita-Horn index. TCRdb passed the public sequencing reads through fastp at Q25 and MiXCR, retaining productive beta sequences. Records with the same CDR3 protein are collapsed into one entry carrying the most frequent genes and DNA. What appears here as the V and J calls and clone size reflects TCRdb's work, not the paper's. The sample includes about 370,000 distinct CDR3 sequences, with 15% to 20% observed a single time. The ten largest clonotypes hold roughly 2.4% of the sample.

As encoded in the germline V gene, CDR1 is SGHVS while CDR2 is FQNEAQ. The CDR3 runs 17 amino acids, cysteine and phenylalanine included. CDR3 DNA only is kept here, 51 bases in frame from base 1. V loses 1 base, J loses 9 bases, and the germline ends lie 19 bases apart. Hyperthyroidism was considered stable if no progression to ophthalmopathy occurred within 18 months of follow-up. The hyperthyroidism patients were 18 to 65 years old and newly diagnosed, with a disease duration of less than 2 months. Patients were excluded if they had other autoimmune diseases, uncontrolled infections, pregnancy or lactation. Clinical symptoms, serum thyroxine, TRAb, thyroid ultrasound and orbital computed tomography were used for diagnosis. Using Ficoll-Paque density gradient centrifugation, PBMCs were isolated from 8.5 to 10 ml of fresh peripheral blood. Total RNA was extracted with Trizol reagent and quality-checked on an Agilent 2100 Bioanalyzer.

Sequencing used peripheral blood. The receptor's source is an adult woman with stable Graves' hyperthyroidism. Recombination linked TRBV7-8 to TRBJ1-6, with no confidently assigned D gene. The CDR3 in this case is CASSLGGQSMGSSPLHF. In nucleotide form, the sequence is TGTGCCAGCAGCTTAGGAGGGCAGTCTATGGGCAGTTCACCCCTCCACTTT.